The clone carrying this TCR beta chain has only one observation. The data are from a study of shared T cell receptors in the human thymus. The CDR3 consists of 18 residues. V shed 2 bases and J shed 0 bases, with 17 bases lying between them. Germline CDR1 and CDR2: SGHAT and FQNNGV. TCRdb's table, derived via immunoSEQ multiplex PCR, lists solely in-frame clones and lacks some. The table records around 67,000 clones, more than 90% of them present only once. The receptor was derived from a human donor. This sequence joins TRBV11-2 and TRBJ1-3; D is uncertain. Material for sequencing was thymocytes. CDR3 DNA sequence: TGTGCCAGCAGCTTACCTTATGACCGCCTAACCTCTGGAAACACCATATATTTT. This gives the protein CASSLPYDRLTSGNTIYF.